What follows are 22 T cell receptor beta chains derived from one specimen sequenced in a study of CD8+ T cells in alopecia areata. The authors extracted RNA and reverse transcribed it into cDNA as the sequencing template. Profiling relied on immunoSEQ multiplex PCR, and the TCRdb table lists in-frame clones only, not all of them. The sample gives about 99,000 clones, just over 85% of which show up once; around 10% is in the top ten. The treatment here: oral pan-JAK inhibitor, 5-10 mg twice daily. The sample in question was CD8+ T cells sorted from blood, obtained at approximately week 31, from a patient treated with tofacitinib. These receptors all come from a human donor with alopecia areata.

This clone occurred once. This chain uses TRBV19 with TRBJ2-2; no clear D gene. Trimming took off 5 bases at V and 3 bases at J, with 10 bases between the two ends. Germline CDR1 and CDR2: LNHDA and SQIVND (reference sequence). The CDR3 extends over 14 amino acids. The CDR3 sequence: CASSPESYTGELFF. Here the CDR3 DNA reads TGTGCCAGTAGTCCGGAGTCTTACACCGGGGAGCTGTTTTTT.

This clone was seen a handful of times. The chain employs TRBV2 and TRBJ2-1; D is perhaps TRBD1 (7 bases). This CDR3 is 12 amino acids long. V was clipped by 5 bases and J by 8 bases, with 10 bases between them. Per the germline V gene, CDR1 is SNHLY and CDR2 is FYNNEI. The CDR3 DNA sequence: TGTGCCAGCAGTACAGGGGAGGATGAGCAGTTCTTC. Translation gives CASSTGEDEQFF. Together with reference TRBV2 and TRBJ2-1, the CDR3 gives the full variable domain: EPEVTQTPSHQVTQMGQEVILRCVPISNHLYFYWYRQILGQKVEFLVSFYNNEISEKSEIFDDQFSVERPDGSNFTLKIRSTKLEDSAMYFCASSTGEDEQFFGPGTRLTVL.

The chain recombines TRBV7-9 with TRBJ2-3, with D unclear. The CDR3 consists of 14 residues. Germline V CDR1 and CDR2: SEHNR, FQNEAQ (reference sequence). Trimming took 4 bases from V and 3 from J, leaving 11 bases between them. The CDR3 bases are TGTGCCAGCAGCTCTACGGACGGGACAGATACGCAGTATTTT. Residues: CASSSTDGTDTQYF.

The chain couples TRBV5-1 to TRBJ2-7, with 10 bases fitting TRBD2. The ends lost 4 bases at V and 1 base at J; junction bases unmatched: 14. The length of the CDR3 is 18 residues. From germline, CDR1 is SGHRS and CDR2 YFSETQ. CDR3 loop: CASSLRGASGSYSYEQYF. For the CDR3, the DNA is TGCGCCAGCAGCCTACGAGGTGCTAGCGGGAGTTATTCCTACGAGCAGTACTTC. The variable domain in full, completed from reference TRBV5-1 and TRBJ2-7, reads KAGVTQTPRYLIKTRGQQVTLSCSPISGHRSVSWYQQTPGQGLQFLFEYFSETQRNKGNFPGRFSGRQFSNSRSEMNVSTLELGDSALYLCASSLRGASGSYSYEQYFGPGTRLTVT.

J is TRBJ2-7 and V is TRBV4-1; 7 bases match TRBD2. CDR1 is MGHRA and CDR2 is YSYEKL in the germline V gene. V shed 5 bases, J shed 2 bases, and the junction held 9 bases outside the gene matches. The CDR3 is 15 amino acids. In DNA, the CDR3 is TGCGCCAGCAGCTTAGCAGCAGCGGGAACCTACGAGCAGTACTTC. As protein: CASSLAAAGTYEQYF.

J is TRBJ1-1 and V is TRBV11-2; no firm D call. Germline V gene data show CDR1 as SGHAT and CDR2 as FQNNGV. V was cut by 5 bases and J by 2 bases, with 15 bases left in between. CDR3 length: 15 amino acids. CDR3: CASSKTDLPNTEAFF. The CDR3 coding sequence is TGTGCCAGCAGCAAGACGGACCTGCCAAACACTGAAGCTTTCTTT.

CDR3 loop: CASSLTGTLEGEQFF. DNA for the CDR3: TGCGCCAGCAGCCTTACCGGGACCCTAGAGGGTGAGCAGTTCTTC. V and J are TRBV5-1 and TRBJ2-1; D may correspond to TRBD1 or TRBD2 (5 bases each). The CDR3 spans 15 residues. The germline V and J ends were trimmed by 4 bases and 9 bases, with 20 bases remaining between them. Germline CDR1 and CDR2: SGHRS and YFSETQ.

The CDR3 coding sequence is TGCGCCAGCAGCTACCTCACCTCCGGGCGGGACTACAATGAGCAGTTCTTC. It specifies CASSYLTSGRDYNEQFF. V is TRBV4-1 and J is TRBJ2-1; weak D call: TRBD2 (6 bases). V was trimmed by 5 bases and J by 3 bases, leaving 20 bases between them. The germline gives CDR1 MGHRA, CDR2 YSYEKL. The CDR3 sequence is 17 residues long.

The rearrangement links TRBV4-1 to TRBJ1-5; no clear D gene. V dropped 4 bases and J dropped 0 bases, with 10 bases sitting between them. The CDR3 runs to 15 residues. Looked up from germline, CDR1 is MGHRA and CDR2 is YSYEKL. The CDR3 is CASSLMEVSNQPQHF. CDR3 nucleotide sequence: TGCGCCAGCAGCCTCATGGAGGTTAGCAATCAGCCCCAGCATTTT.

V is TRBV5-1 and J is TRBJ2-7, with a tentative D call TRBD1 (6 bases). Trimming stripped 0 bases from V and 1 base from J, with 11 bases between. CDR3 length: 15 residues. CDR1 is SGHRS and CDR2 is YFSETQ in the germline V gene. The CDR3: CASSLAADRSYEQYF. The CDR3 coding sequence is TGCGCCAGCAGCTTGGCTGCGGACAGATCCTACGAGCAGTACTTC. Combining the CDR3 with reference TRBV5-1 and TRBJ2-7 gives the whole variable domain KAGVTQTPRYLIKTRGQQVTLSCSPISGHRSVSWYQQTPGQGLQFLFEYFSETQRNKGNFPGRFSGRQFSNSRSEMNVSTLELGDSALYLCASSLAADRSYEQYFGPGTRLTVT.

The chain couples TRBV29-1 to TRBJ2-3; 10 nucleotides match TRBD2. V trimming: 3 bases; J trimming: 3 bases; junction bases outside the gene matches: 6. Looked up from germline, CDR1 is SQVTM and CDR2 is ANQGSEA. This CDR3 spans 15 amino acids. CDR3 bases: TGCAGCGTTGAGAATAGCGGGAGGAGGACAGATACGCAGTATTTT. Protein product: CSVENSGRRTDTQYF.

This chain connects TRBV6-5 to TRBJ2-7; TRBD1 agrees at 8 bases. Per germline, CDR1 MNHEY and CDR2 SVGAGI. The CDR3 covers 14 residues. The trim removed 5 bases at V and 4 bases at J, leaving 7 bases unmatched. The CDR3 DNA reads TGTGCCAGCAGTCCGACAGGGGAGGATTACGAGCAGTACTTC. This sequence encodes CASSPTGEDYEQYF.

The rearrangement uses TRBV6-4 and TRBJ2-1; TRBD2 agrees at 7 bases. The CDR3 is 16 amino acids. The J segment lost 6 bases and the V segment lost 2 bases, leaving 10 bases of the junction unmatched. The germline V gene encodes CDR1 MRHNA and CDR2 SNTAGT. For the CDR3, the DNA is TGTGCCAGCAGTGACGCTAGGCTAGCGGACCCCAATGAGCAGTTCTTC. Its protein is CASSDARLADPNEQFF.

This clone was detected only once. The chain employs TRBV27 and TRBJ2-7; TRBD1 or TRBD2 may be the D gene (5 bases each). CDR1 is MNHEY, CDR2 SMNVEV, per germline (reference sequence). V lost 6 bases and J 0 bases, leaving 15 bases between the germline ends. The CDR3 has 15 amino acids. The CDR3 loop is CASRITGTTSYEQYF. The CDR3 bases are TGTGCCAGCAGGATCACGGGGACCACCTCCTACGAGCAGTACTTC.

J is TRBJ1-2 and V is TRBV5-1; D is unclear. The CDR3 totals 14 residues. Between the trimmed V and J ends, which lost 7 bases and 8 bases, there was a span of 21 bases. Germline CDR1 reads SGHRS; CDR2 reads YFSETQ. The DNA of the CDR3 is TGCGCCAGCGGCCAGGAGGGTGTCGGTCGAGGCTACACCTTC. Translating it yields CASGQEGVGRGYTF.

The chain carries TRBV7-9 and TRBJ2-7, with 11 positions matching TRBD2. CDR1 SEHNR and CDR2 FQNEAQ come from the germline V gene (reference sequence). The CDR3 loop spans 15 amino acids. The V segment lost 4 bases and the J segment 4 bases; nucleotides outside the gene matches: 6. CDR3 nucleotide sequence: TGTGCCAGCAGCTCGCCGGGACTAGCGGATTACGAGCAGTACTTC. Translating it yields CASSSPGLADYEQYF. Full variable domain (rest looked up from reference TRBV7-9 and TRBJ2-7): DTGVSQNPRHKITKRGQNVTFRCDPISEHNRLYWYRQTLGQGPEFLTYFQNEAQLEKSRLLSDRFSAERPKGSFSTLEIQRTEQGDSAMYLCASSSPGLADYEQYFGPGTRLTVT.

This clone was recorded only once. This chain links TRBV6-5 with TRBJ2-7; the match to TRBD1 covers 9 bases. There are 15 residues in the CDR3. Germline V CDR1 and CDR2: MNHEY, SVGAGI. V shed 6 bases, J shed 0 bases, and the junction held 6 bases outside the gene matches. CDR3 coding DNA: TGTGCCAGCAGAAACAGGGGGCAAGGCTCCTACGAGCAGTACTTC. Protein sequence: CASRNRGQGSYEQYF.

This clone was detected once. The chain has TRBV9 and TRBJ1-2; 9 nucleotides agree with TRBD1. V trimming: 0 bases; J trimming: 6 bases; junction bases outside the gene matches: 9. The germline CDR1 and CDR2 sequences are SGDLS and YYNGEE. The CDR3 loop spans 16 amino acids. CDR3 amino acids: CASSVGRGQGVHGYTF. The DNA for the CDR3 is TGTGCCAGCAGCGTAGGTCGGGGACAGGGAGTCCATGGCTACACCTTC. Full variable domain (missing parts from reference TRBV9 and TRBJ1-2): DSGVTQTPKHLITATGQRVTLRCSPRSGDLSVYWYQQSLDQGLQFLIQYYNGEERAKGNILERFSAQQFPDLHSELNLSSLELGDSALYFCASSVGRGQGVHGYTFGSGTRLTVV.

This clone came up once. CDR3 in amino acids: CASSYGGLAKNIQYF. CDR3 coding DNA: TGTGCCAGCAGCTACGGAGGTCTAGCCAAAAACATTCAGTACTTC. The chain couples TRBV27 to TRBJ2-4; TRBD2 is a possible D gene (5 bases). Germline CDR1 MNHEY, CDR2 SMNVEV (reference sequence). Trimming left V 6 bases short and J 0 bases short, with 12 bases between. CDR3 size: 15 residues.

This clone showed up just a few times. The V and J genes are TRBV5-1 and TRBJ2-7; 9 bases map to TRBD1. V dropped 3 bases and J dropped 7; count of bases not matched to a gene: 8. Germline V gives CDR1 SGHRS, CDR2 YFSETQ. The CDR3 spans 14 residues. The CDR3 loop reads CASSSGTGSEEQYF. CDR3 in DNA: TGCGCCAGCAGCTCAGGGACAGGGTCAGAAGAGCAGTACTTC.

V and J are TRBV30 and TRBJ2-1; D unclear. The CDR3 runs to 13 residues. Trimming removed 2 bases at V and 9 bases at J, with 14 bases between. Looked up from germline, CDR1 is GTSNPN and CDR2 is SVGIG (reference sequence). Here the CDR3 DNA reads TGTGCCTGGAGTACCACGTTGAGAGGTGAGCAGTTCTTC. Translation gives CAWSTTLRGEQFF.

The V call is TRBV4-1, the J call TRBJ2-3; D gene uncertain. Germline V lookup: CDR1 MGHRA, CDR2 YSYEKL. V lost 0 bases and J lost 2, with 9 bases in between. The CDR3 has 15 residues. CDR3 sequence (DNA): TGCGCCAGCAGCCAAGAGGCCCAATACACAGATACGCAGTATTTT. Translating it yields CASSQEAQYTDTQYF.